One and the same sample provided the 4 T cell receptor beta chains below, sequenced in a study of molecular identifiers for immune sequencing clone quantification. Each CDR3 protein is one row after TCRdb ran MiXCR on the PCR reads. Here the sample spans some 580,000 distinct CDR3 sequences, about 25% being singletons. Sample: naive CD8+ T cells from blood, with Jurkat cell RNA spiked in. Sample subset: FACS-sorted CD8+CD4-CCR7+CD45RA+ naive T cells. The receptors derive from a human donor in good health. Some libraries in this study had Jurkat cell RNA spiked in.

This chain uses TRBV28 with TRBJ2-5; D remains ambiguous. The CDR3 length is 12 residues. Trimming stripped 6 bases from V and 5 bases from J, with 10 bases between. Germline CDR1 and CDR2: MDHEN and SYDVKM. DNA for the CDR3: TGTGCCAGCAGCTGGGCCGGGGAGACCCAGTACTTC. This gives the protein CASSWAGETQYF.

This clonotype was picked up many times. V and J are TRBV7-9 and TRBJ1-3; the D is unclear. The V end lost 5 bases, the J end lost 5 bases, and 13 bases lay between the germline ends. Germline CDR1 and CDR2: SEHNR and FQNEAQ (reference sequence). CDR3 size: 14 residues. CDR3 bases: TGTGCCAGCAGCCCTGAGCGGGAGAGAAACACCATATATTTT. Protein product: CASSPERERNTIYF.

Only a few counts were recorded for this clonotype. The chain joins TRBV7-7 to TRBJ1-1; D is uncertain. V dropped 1 base and J dropped 4 bases, with 7 bases sitting between them. The V gene's germline CDR1 is SSHAT and CDR2 FNYEAQ (reference sequence). This CDR3 spans 13 amino acids. CDR3 nucleotides: TGTGCCAGCAGCTTAGGGGCCACCACTGAAGCTTTCTTT. It yields the protein CASSLGATTEAFF.

This clonotype was picked up a small number of times. The V gene is TRBV19, the J gene TRBJ1-5; no reliable D call. There are 16 residues in the CDR3. V gave up 2 bases and J gave up 5 bases, with 16 bases separating them. The germline V gene has CDR1 LNHDA and CDR2 SQIVND (reference sequence). CDR3 sequence (DNA): TGTGCCAGTAGTATATCGACCACGGGGTCCTATCAGCCCCAGCATTTT. Translation: CASSISTTGSYQPQHF.